The entry below describes one TCR beta chain. This clone was picked up a small number of times. Its antigen specificity is not known. No much larger clone is present one base from it, and per-base qualities are unavailable. Libraries came from the immunoSEQ multiplex PCR assay. A mixture of 60 forward primers for TCR Vbeta segments and 13 reverse primers for TCR Jbeta segments was used in the multiplex PCR. The CDR3 region of rearranged TCR beta genes was amplified from genomic DNA by a multiplex PCR assay. The Illumina HiSeq System was used to sequence the amplified TCR beta libraries as 87-base-pair reads. As for the original processing: In a later analysis, roughly 80 million unique TCR beta chains were counted across the 500 to 700 repertoires, and roughly 11 million of these chains were shared by at least two donors. Raw reads were error-corrected and collapsed into unique sequences with a nearest-neighbor algorithm that merged closely related sequences to remove PCR and sequencing errors. To assign V, D and J gene segments, CDR3 sequences were aligned to IMGT reference sequences. Each retained sequence needed at least a six-nucleotide match to both a V gene segment and a J gene segment. A rearrangement was called productive if the CDR3 had no stop codons and remained in frame with V and J, and every other rearrangement was called non-productive. Following IMGT convention, CDR3 was defined as the stretch from the second conserved V-encoded cysteine to the conserved J-encoded phenylalanine. The earlier analysis of 450 to 750 of the donors excluded any sequence lacking an unambiguous match to a single V gene segment. An earlier analysis of 550 to 650 of the donors classified V segments as functional when productive rearrangements were above 56.7% and as segregating when the standard deviation between donors was above 5%. A statistical classification framework was built to diagnose cytomegalovirus status from the catalog of TCR beta chain sequences. V and J gene assignment, in a later analysis, came from comparing TCR nucleotide sequences with IMGT/GENE-DB human TR gene sequences. The TCRdist pipeline was used in a later analysis to assign CDR3 sequences and most-parsimonious VDJ recombination scenarios. In a later analysis, each TCR beta chain was defined by its CDR3 amino acid sequence together with its V-gene family, and reads without a unique V-gene family were excluded. A later analysis removed roughly 590 highly shared, low-generation-probability nucleotide sequences to deal with suspected cross-contamination and a sequencing artifact. A later analysis calculated a clonal expansion index for each public chain from normalized within-repertoire ranks of inferred template counts. In a later analysis, generation probabilities were computed with a VDJ recombination model fitted to out-of-frame rearrangements, and the resulting probabilities were checked against IGoR. In a later analysis, hypergeometric tests were used to score TCR-TCR, TCR-HLA and TCR-CMV co-occurrence, with a repertoire-size bias correction applied to TCR pairs. In a later analysis, false discovery rates were estimated by permuting HLA or CMV assignments 20 times. In a later analysis, co-occurring TCRs were grouped using DBSCAN, and TCRdist sequence similarity was added for clustering within HLA-allele-positive subsets. Repertoires with fewer than 30,000 or more than 120,000 public chains, plus five repertoires with anomalous nucleotide sharing, were excluded from co-occurrence clustering. TCRdb re-hosts the immuneACCESS table, in-frame sequences only. Its copies lack some clones; in the studies checked, an unresolved V gene accounts for under half of them, and the cause for the rest is not known. V and J calls plus clone size are reproduced from that table; the DNA served to infer D and trimming. The sample yields roughly 100,000 clones; approximately 64% were counted once. Approximately 3% of the sample lies in the top ten.

The record originates from a study of cytomegalovirus exposure and HLA in healthy donors (dated by TCRdb to between 2016 and 2019). About the investigation overall: An earlier analysis of under 600 of the donors reported about 290 Gb of sequence data and around 110 million unique TCR beta sequences from 190 million or so T cells. Roughly 320 gigabases of sequencing data and approximately 92 million unique TCR sequences made up an early release that covered roughly 670 HLA-typed donors. Of the approximately 400 genotyped donors, 65% to 90% fell in the genetic ancestry cluster associated with self-reported Caucasian donors. The study aimed to test whether cataloging public T cell receptors could reveal signatures of past pathogen exposure. Using immunosequencing, the study profiled T cell repertoires from around 680 subjects and related those repertoires to cytomegalovirus serostatus. Besides the first cohort of under 700 subjects, a separate validation cohort made up of 120 different subjects was used. High-throughput TCR immunosequencing, statistical association of individual TCRs with disease status, and machine learning were combined to predict cytomegalovirus infection status. To study patterns of TCR occurrence, a later analysis re-analyzed previously published TCR beta repertoires from around 660 donors and added high-resolution HLA genotyping. Rather than drawing on any new phenotypic data, the later analysis identified candidate immune exposures from TCR beta sequences and the way those sequences occurred across donors. To decide whether each TCR beta V gene segment behaved as functional or pseudogenic, an earlier analysis of approximately 600 of the donors relied on high-throughput TCR beta sequencing. Donor age, sex, ethnicity and CMV serostatus were collected together with the repertoire data. A later genetic analysis took genome-wide SNP genotypes for about 60% of the roughly 670 donors and used that subset as a discovery cohort. Every repertoire in the discovery cohort had been generated on one and the same sequencing platform. HLA typing covered class I and class II loci at four-digit resolution. The number of typed donors differed by locus: 629-630 for A, B, C, DRB1 and DQB1; roughly 510 for DQA1; 606 for DPA1; and some 450 for DPB1. Roughly five DR-DQ haplotypes were treated as single units for association and clustering because of strong linkage in the cohort. On average, 235,054 unique TCR beta nucleotide sequences were sequenced per donor among 350 to 400 genotyped donors of the cohort, with 15% to 20% of those sequences being non-productive. Broader findings and caveats from the paper: At a false discovery rate of 0.05, a later analysis linked under 20,000 TCR beta sequences to specific HLA alleles. The classifier was reported to diagnose cytomegalovirus status with high specificity and sensitivity in both the original and validation cohorts. It was suggested by the authors that the approach could potentially be generalized to other disease states and immunological phenotypes. The only immune exposure information available for the cohort was CMV serostatus. The cohort was sequenced for TCR beta chains only, and without alpha or paired-chain data the features that could be detected were limited. A further reported finding was that TCR beta sequences accurately predicted the HLA-A and HLA-B alleles for most subjects in the first cohort. Around 16 rarely observed V segments, including chromosome 9 orphons, were excluded from the earlier analysis of a few hundred of the donors because counts were too low. While some public TCRs were present in many individuals, most TCR sequences turned up only very rarely across donors. Strong co-occurrence of HLA alleles, especially DR and DQ, made assigning TCR associations to individual alleles difficult. In a later analysis, HLA-associated TCR beta chains were found to be more clonally expanded and to have lower generation probabilities than equally common non-associated chains. A later genetic analysis associated a missense DCLRE1C variant with V-gene and J-gene trimming of TCR beta chains, and an independent cohort replicated the association. A group of highly shared sequence variants was considered likely to be a technical artifact of the sequencing pipeline. The study gave a list of 150 to 200 TCR beta chains associated with cytomegalovirus. A few of the identified cytomegalovirus-associated TCR beta chains were confirmed in vitro to be specific for cytomegalovirus antigens. Because HLA typing was missing for some donors at each locus, association tests included only the typed subset. A later genetic analysis reported fewer N-insertions in productive TCRs among donors in an Asian-associated ancestry cluster than the roughly 720-donor mean. Most CMV-associated TCR beta chains appeared to be HLA-restricted in a later analysis, and the HLA associations seemed to be driven largely by CMV exposure. Some IMGT-functional V segments, including TRBV6-2 and TRBV6-3, could not be told apart with the 87-base-pair reads, so those segments were excluded. Linkage disequilibrium might explain the correlated functional status among segregating V segments, but an unknown experimental factor could not be ruled out. According to a later analysis, TCR association rates differed among HLA loci, with DRB1 alleles showing the most associated TCRs and HLA-C alleles showing the fewest. An earlier analysis of some 590 of the donors showed that most TCR beta V segments appeared in productive rearrangements either about 87% or about 30% of the time, which broadly matched IMGT annotations. Several of the top co-occurrence clusters appeared to be linked to parvovirus B19, influenza, CMV and Epstein-Barr virus, according to a later analysis. Sequencing depth was assumed to be roughly uniform across donors in the presence/absence analyses, though that assumption may not hold.

CDR1 is given as PRHDT and CDR2 as FYEKMQ, both from the germline V gene (reference sequence). The CDR3 has 13 amino acids, counting the end cysteine and phenylalanine. Only CDR3 DNA is held: 39 bases, read in frame from base 1. The cohort comprised 550 to 700 healthy bone marrow donors. At the time of sampling, every cohort member was nominally healthy, though immune exposures that went unrecorded were likely present. The donor was CMV seronegative and belonged to the group of around 350 seronegative cohort members. A peripheral blood sample was provided by each donor, and peripheral blood mononuclear cells were used for TCR beta sequencing. The Qiagen DNeasy Blood Extraction Kit was used to extract genomic DNA from the blood cell samples.

The receptor was derived from a man aged 60 to 69 in good health and CMV-seronegative. The chain was built from TRBV13 and TRBJ2-4; too little of a D gene remains to name it. The assigned J gene may be wrong: the sequence end matches TRBJ2-7 better. Sequencing input: PBMCs. CDR3 protein: CASSPPLSYEQYF. The nucleotides are TGTGCCAGCAGCCCCCCCCTCTCCTACGAGCAGTACTTC.